This TCR beta chain emerged from a study of blood T cell repertoires in COVID-19. Germline V lookup: CDR1 LNHDA, CDR2 SQIVND (reference sequence). V was clipped by 4 bases and J by 1 base; unmatched bases: 2. The CDR3 length is 15 residues. Assay used: immunoSEQ multiplex PCR; TCRdb lists only in-frame clones, some missing. The data hold tens of thousands of clones, with around nine tenths observed a single time. This receptor was identified in a woman aged 80 or over with active or convalescent COVID-19. Sequencing was done on a sample of peripheral blood. This chain connects TRBV19 to TRBJ2-7, with 12 bases aligning to TRBD2. DNA for the CDR3: TGTGCCAGTAGTAGTGGACTAGCGGGATCCTACGAGCAGTACTTC. This gives the protein CASSSGLAGSYEQYF.